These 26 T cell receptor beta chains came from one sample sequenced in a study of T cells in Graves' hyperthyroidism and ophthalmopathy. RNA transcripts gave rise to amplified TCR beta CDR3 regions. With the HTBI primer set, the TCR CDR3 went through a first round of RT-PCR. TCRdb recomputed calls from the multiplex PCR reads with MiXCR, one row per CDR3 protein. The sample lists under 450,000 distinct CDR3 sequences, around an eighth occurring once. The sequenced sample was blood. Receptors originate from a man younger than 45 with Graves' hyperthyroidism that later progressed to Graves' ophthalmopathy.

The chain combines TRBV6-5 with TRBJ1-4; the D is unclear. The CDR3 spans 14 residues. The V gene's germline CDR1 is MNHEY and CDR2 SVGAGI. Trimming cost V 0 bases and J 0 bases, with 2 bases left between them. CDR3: CASSYSATNEKLFF. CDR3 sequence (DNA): TGTGCCAGCAGTTACTCCGCAACTAATGAAAAACTGTTTTTT.

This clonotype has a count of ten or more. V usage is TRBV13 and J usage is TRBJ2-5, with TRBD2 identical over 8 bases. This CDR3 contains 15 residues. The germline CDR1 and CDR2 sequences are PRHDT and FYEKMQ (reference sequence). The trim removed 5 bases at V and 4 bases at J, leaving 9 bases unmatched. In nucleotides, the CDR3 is TGTGCCAGCAGCCTACTAGCGGCAAATCCAGAGACCCAGTACTTC. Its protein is CASSLLAANPETQYF.

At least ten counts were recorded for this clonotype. The CDR3 sequence: CASSLAGSSTQYF. In DNA, the CDR3 is TGCGCCAGCAGCTTGGCGGGGAGTAGCACGCAGTATTTT. The rearrangement uses TRBV5-1 and TRBJ2-3; D is perhaps TRBD2 (5 bases). The CDR3 runs to 13 residues. Germline values: CDR1 SGHRS, CDR2 YFSETQ. Trimming shortened V by 0 bases and J by 9 bases, and 11 bases separated the two germline ends.

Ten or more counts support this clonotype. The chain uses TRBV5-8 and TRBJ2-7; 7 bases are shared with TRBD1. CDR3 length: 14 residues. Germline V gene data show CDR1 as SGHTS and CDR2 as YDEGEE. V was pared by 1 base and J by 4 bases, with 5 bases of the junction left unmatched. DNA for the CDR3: TGTGCCAGCAGCTTGTCCGGGACAGCGTACGAGCAGTACTTC. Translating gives CASSLSGTAYEQYF.

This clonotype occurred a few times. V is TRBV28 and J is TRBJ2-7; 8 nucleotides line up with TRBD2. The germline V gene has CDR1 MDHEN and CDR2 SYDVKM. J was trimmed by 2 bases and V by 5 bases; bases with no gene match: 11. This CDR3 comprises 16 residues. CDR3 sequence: CASSPTGGAKTYEQYF. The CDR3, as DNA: TGTGCCAGCAGTCCCACGGGGGGGGCAAAAACCTACGAGCAGTACTTC.

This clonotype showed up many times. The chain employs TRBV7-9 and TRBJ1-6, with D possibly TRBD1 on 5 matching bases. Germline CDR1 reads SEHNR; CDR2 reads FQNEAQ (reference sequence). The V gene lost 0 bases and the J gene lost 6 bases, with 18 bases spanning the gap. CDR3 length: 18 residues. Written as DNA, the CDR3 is TGTGCCAGCAGCTTAGCTATAATCGGACTAAGGGGTAATTCACCCCTCCACTTT. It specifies CASSLAIIGLRGNSPLHF.

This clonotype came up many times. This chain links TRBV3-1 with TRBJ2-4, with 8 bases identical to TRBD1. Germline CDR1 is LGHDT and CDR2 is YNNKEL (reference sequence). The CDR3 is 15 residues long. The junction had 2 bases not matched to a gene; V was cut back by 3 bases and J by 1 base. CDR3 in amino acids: CASSQTGVAKNIQYF. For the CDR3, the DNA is TGTGCCAGCAGCCAGACAGGGGTTGCCAAAAACATTCAGTACTTC.

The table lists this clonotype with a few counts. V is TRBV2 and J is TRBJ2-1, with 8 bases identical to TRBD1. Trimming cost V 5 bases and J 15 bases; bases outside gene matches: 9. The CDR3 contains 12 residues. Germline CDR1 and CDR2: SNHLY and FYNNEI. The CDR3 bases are TGTGCCAGCAGTCTGGGACAGGTCGTTCTGTTCTTC. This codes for CASSLGQVVLFF.

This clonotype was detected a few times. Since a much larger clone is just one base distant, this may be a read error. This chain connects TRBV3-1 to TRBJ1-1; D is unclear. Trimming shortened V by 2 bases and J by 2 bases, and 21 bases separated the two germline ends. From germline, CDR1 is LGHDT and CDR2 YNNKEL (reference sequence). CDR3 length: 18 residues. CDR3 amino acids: CASSQHRDNGGPNTEAFF. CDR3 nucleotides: TGTGCCAGCAGCCAACATCGAGACAACGGAGGGCCCAACACTGAAGCTTTCTTT.

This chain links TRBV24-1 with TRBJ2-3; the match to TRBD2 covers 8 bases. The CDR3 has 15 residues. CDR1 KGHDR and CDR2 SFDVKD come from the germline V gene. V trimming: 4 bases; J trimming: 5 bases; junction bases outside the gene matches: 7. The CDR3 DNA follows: TGTGCCACCAGTGAGGTAGGACTAGCCAGAGATACGCAGTATTTT. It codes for CATSEVGLARDTQYF.

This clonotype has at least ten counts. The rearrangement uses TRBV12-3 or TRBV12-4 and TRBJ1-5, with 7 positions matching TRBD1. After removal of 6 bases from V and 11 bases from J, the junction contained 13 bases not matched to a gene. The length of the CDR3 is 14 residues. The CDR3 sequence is CASRPQGWVGTQHF. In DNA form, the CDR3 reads TGTGCCAGCAGACCACAGGGGTGGGTAGGGACCCAGCATTTT.

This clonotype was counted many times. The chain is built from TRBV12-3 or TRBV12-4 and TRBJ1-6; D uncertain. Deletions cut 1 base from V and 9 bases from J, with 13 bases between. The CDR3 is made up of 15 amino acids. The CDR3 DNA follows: TGTGCCAGCAGTTTAGAGGCCGAAGTAGGTTCACCCCTCCACTTT. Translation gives CASSLEAEVGSPLHF.

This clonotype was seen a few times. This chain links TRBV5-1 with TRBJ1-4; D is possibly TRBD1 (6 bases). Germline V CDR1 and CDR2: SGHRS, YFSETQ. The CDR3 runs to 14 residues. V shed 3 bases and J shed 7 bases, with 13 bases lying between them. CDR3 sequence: CASSYDRLGEKLFF. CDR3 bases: TGCGCCAGCAGCTACGACAGGCTTGGTGAAAAACTGTTTTTT.

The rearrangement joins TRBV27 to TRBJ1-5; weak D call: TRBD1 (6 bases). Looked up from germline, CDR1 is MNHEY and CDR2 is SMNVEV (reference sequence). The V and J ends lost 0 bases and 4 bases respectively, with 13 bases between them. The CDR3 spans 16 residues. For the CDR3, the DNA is TGTGCCAGCAGTTTATCGATCCAGGGGATGAATCAGCCCCAGCATTTT. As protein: CASSLSIQGMNQPQHF.

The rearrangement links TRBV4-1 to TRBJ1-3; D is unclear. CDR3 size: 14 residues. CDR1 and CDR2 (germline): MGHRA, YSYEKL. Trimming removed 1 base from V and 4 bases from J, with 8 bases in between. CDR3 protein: CASSQGWAGNTIYF. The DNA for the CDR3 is TGCGCCAGCAGCCAAGGGTGGGCCGGAAACACCATATATTTT.

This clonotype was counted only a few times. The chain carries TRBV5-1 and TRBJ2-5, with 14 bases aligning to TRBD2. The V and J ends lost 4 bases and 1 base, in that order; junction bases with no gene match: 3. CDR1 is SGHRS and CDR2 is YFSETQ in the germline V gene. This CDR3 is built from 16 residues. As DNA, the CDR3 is TGCGCCAGCAGCCAGGGACTAGCGGGGGCCCAAGAGACCCAGTACTTC. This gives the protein CASSQGLAGAQETQYF. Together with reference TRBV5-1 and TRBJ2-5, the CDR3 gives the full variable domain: KAGVTQTPRYLIKTRGQQVTLSCSPISGHRSVSWYQQTPGQGLQFLFEYFSETQRNKGNFPGRFSGRQFSNSRSEMNVSTLELGDSALYLCASSQGLAGAQETQYFGPGTRLLVL.

CDR3 DNA sequence: TGCGCCAGCAGCCAACCGGGACAGGGGGCGCCGGCTGGCTACACCTTC. This gives the protein CASSQPGQGAPAGYTF. V gene TRBV4-1 combines with J gene TRBJ1-2; 12 bases agree with TRBD1. The CDR3 covers 16 residues. Germline CDR1 reads MGHRA; CDR2 reads YSYEKL. The ends lost 2 bases at V and 7 bases at J; junction bases unmatched: 8.

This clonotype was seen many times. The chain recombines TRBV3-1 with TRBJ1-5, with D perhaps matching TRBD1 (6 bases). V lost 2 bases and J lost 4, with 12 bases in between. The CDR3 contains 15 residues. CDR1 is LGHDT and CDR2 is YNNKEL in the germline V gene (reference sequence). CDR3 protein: CASSQTQGWNQPQHF. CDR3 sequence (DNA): TGTGCCAGCAGCCAAACCCAGGGGTGGAATCAGCCCCAGCATTTT.

For the CDR3, the DNA is TGTGCCAGCAGTTCCCAGGGGGGGCGAGTGCGGATAGCTTTCTTT. This translates into CASSSQGGRVRIAFF. The J gene is TRBJ1-1, the V gene TRBV28, with 7 bases fitting TRBD1. This CDR3 is 15 amino acids long. The V gene's germline CDR1 is MDHEN and CDR2 SYDVKM. V dropped 4 bases and J dropped 10; count of bases not matched to a gene: 15.

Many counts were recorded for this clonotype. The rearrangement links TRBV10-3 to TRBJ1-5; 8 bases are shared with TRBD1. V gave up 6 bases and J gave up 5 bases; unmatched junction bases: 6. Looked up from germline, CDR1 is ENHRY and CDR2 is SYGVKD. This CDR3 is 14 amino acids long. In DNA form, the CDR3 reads TGTGCCATCAGCCTGGACAGGGAGGATCAGCCCCAGCATTTT. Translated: CAISLDREDQPQHF.

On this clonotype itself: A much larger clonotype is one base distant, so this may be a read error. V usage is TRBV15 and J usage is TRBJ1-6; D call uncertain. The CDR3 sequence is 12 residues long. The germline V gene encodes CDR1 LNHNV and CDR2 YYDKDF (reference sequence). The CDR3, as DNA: TGTGCCACCAGCAGACAAGATTCACCCCCCCACTTT. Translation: CATSRQDSPPHF.

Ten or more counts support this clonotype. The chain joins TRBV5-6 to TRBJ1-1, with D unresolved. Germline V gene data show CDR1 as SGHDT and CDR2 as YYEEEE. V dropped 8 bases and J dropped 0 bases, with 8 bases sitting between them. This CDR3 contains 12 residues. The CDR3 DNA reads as TGTGCCAGTTGGCAGATGAACACTGAAGCTTTCTTT. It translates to CASWQMNTEAFF. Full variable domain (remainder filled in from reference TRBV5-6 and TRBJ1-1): DAGVTQSPTHLIKTRGQQVTLRCSPKSGHDTVSWYQQALGQGPQFIFQYYEEEERQRGNFPDRFSGHQFPNYSSELNVNALLLGDSALYLCASWQMNTEAFFGQGTRLTVV.

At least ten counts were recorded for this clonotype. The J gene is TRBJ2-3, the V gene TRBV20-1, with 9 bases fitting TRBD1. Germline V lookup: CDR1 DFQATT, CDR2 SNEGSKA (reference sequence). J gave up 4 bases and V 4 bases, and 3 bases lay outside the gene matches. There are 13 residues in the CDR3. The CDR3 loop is CSATWTGADTQYF. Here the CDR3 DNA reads TGCAGTGCTACCTGGACAGGGGCAGATACGCAGTATTTT.

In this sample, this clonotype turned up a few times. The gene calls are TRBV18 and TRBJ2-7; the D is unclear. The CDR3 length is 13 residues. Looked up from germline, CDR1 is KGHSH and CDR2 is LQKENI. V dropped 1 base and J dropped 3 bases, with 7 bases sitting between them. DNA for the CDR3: TGTGCCAGCTCACCACGGTCGTACTACGAGCAGTACTTC. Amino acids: CASSPRSYYEQYF.

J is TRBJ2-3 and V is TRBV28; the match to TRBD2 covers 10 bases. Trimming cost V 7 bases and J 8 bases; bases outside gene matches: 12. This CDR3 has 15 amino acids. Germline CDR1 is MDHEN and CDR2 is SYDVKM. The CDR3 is CASIPSGGPGGTQYF. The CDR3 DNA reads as TGTGCCAGCATACCTAGCGGGGGCCCGGGGGGTACGCAGTATTTT.

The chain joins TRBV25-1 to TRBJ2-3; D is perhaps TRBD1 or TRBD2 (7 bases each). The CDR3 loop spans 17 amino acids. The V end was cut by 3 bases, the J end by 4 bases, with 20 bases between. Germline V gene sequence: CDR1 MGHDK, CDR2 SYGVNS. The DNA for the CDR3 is TGTGCCAGCAGTGAGGGAGGGGGCAGGGTAGTTTCAGATACGCAGTATTTT. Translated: CASSEGGGRVVSDTQYF.